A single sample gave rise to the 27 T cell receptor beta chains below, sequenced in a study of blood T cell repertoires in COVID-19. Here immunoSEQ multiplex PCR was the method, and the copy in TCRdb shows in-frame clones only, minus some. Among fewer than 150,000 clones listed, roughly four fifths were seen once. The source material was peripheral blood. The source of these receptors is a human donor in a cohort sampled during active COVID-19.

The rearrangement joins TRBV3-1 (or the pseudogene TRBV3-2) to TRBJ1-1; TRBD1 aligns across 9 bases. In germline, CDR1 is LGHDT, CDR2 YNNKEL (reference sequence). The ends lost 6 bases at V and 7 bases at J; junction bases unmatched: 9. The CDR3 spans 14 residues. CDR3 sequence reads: CASSRDRVKGEAFF. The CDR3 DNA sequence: TGTGCCAGCAGTCGGGACAGGGTAAAGGGTGAAGCTTTCTTT.

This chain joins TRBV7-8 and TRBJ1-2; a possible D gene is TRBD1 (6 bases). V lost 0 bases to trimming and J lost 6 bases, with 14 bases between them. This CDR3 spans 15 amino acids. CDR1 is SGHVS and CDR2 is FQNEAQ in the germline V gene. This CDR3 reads CASSLAYSGVDGYTF. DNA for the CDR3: TGTGCCAGCAGCTTAGCATATTCAGGGGTGGATGGCTACACCTTC. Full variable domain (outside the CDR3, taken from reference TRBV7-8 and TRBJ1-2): GAGVSQSPRYKVAKRGQDVALRCDPISGHVSLFWYQQALGQGPEFLTYFQNEAQLDKSGLPSDRFFAERPEGSVSTLKIQRTQQEDSAVYLCASSLAYSGVDGYTFGSGTRLTVV.

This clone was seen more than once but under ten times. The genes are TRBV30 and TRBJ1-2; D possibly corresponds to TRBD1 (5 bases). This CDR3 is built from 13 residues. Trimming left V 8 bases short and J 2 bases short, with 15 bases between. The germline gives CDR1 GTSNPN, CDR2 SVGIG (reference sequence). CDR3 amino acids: CARVDSFNYGYTF. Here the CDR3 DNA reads TGTGCCAGGGTAGACAGCTTCAACTATGGCTACACCTTC.

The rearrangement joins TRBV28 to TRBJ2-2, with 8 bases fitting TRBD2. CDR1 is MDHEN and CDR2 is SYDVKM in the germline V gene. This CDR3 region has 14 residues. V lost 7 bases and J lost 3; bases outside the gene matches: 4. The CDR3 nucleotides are TGTGCCAGCAAAACTAGCGGTTACACCGGGGAGCTGTTTTTT. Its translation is CASKTSGYTGELFF.

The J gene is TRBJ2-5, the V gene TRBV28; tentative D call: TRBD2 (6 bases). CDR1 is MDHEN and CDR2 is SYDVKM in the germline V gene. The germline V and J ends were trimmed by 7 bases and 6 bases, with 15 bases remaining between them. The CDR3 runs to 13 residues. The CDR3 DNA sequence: TGTGCCAGCATGGGACTTAGCGCCCAGACCCAGTACTTC. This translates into CASMGLSAQTQYF.

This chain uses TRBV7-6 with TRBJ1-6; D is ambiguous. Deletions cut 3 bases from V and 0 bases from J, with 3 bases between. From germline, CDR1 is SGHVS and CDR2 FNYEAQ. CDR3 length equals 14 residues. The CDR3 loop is CASSFSSYNSPLHF. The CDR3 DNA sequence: TGTGCCAGCAGCTTTAGCTCCTATAATTCACCCCTCCACTTT.

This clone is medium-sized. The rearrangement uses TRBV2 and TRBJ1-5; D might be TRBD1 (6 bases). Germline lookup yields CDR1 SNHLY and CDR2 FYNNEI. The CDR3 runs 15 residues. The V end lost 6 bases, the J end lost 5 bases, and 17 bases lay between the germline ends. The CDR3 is CASSRWGQVDQPQHF. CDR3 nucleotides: TGTGCCAGCAGCCGGTGGGGGCAGGTGGATCAGCCCCAGCATTTT.

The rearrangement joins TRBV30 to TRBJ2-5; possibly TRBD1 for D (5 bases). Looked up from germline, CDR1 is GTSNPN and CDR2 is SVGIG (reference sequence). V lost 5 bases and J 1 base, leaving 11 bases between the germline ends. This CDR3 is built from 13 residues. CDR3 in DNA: TGTGCCTGGGGAAAGACAGTCCAAGAGACCCAGTACTTC. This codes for CAWGKTVQETQYF.

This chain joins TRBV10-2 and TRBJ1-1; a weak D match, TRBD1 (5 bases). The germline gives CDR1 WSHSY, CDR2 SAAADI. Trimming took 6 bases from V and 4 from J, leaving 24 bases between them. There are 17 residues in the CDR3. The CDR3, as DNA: TGCGCCAGCAGAGCCCCCCTCGGACGGGGGGTTTCCACTGAAGCTTTCTTT. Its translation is CASRAPLGRGVSTEAFF.

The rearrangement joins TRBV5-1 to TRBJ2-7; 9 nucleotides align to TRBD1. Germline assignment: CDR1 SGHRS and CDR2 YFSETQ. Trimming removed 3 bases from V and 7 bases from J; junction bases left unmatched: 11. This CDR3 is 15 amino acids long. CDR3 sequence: CASSSSGTGIGEQYF. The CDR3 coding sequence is TGCGCCAGCAGCTCTTCCGGGACAGGGATTGGGGAGCAGTACTTC.

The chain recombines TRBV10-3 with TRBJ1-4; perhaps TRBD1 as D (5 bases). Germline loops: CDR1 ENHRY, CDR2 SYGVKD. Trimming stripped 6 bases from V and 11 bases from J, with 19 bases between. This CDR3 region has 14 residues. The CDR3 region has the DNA TGTGCCATCAGCTTAGATCAGAGGAAGGGGAAACTGTTTTTT. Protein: CAISLDQRKGKLFF.

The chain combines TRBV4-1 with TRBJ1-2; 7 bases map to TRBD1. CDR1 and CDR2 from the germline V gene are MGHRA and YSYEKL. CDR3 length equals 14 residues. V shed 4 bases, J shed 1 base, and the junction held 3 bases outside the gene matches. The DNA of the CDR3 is TGCGCCAGCAGCCCGACAGGGAATAACTATGGCTACACCTTC. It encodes CASSPTGNNYGYTF.

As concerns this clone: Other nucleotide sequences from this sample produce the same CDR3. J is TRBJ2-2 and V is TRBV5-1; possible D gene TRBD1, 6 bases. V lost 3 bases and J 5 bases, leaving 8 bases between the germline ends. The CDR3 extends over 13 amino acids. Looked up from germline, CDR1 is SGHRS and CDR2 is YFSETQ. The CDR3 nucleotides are TGCGCCAGCAGCTACAGGGATACCGGGGAGCTGTTTTTT. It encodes CASSYRDTGELFF.

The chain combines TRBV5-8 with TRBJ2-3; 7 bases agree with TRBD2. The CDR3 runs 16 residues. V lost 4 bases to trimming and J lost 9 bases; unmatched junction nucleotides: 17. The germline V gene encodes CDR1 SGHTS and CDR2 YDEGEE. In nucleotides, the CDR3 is TGTGCCAGCAGCCCATTACTAGCCGGATCGCGGGGGACGCAGTATTTT. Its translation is CASSPLLAGSRGTQYF.

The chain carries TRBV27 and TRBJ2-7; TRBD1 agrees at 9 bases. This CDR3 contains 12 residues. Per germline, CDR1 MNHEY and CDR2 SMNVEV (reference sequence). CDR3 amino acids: CATGDRADEQYF. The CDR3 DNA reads TGTGCTACCGGGGACAGGGCCGACGAGCAGTACTTC.

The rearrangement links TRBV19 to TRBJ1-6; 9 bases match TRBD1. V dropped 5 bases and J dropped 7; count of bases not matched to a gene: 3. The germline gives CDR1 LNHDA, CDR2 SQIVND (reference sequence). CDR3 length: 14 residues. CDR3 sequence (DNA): TGTGCCAGTAGTCGGGACAGGGACAATTCACCCCTCCACTTT. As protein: CASSRDRDNSPLHF.

The CDR3 spells CASRSLGGSNSPLHF. CDR3 coding DNA: TGTGCCAGCAGGTCCTTGGGGGGGTCTAATTCACCCCTCCACTTT. J is TRBJ1-6 and V is TRBV5-5; D may be TRBD1 (5 bases). This CDR3 has 15 amino acids. Deletions cut 5 bases from V and 6 bases from J, with 15 bases between. Germline values: CDR1 SGHKS, CDR2 YYEKEE (reference sequence).

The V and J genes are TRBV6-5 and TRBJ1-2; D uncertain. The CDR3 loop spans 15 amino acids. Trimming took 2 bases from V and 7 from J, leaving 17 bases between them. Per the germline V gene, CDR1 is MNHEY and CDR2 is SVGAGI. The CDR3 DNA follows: TGTGCCAGCAGTTACGCTGGCCAGATAGCGGCTGGCTACACCTTC. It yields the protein CASSYAGQIAAGYTF.

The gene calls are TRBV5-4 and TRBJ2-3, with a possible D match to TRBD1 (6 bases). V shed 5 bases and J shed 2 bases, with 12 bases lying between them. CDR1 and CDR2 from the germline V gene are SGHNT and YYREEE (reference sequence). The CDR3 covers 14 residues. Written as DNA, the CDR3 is TGTGCCAGCAGTAGGGGGAAAGCCACAGATACGCAGTATTTT. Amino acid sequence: CASSRGKATDTQYF. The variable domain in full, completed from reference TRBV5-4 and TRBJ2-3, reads ETGVTQSPTHLIKTRGQQVTLRCSSQSGHNTVSWYQQALGQGPQFIFQYYREEENGRGNFPPRFSGLQFPNYSSELNVNALELDDSALYLCASSRGKATDTQYFGPGTRLTVL.

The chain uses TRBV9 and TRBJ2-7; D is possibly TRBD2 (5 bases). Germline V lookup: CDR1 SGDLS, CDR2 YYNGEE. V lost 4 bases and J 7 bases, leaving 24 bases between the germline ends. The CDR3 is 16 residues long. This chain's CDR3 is CASSPGKGGRRWEQYF. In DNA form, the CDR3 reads TGTGCCAGCAGCCCCGGGAAAGGAGGAAGGAGGTGGGAGCAGTACTTC.

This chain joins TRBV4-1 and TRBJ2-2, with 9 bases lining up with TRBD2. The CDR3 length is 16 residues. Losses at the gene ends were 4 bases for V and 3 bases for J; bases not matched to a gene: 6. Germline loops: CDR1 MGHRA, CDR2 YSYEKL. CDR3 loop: CASSRQWTSDTGELFF. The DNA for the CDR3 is TGCGCCAGCAGCCGGCAATGGACTAGCGACACCGGGGAGCTGTTTTTT.

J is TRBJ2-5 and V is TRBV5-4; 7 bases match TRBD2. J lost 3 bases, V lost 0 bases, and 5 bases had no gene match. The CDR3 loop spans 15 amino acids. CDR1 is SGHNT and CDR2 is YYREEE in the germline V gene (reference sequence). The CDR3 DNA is TGTGCCAGCAGCTTGGCCGGGACTACAAAAGAGACCCAGTACTTC. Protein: CASSLAGTTKETQYF.

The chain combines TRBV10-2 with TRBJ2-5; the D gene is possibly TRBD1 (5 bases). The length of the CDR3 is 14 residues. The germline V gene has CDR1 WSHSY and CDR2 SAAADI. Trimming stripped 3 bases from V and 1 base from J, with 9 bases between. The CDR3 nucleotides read TGCGCCAGCAGTGACAGGGCTACCCAAGAGACCCAGTACTTC. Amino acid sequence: CASSDRATQETQYF.

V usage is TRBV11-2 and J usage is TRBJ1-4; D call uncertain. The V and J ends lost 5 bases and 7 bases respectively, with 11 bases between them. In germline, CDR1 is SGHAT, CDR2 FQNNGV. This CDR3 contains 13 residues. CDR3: CASSLQRTEKLFF. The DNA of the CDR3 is TGTGCCAGCAGCCTTCAGCGGACTGAAAAACTGTTTTTT.

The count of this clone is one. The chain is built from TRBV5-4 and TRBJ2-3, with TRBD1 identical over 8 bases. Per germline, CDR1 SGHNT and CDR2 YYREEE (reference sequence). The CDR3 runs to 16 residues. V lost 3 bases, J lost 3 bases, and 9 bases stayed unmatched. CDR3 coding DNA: TGTGCCAGCAGCTCCCGGAGGGACAGGACAACAGATACGCAGTATTTT. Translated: CASSSRRDRTTDTQYF.

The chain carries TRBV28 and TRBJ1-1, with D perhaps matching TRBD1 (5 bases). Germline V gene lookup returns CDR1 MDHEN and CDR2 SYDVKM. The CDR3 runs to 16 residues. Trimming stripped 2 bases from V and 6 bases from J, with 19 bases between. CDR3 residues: CASSLLLGLDGAEAFF. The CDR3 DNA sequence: TGTGCCAGCAGTTTACTGCTGGGGCTGGATGGGGCTGAAGCTTTCTTT.

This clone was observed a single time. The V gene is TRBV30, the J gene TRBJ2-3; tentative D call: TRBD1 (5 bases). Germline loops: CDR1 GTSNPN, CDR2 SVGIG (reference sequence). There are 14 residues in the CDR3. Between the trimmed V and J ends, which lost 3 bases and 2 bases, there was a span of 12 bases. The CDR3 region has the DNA TGTGCCTGGAGCCAGGGTATCACCACAGATACGCAGTATTTT. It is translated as CAWSQGITTDTQYF.